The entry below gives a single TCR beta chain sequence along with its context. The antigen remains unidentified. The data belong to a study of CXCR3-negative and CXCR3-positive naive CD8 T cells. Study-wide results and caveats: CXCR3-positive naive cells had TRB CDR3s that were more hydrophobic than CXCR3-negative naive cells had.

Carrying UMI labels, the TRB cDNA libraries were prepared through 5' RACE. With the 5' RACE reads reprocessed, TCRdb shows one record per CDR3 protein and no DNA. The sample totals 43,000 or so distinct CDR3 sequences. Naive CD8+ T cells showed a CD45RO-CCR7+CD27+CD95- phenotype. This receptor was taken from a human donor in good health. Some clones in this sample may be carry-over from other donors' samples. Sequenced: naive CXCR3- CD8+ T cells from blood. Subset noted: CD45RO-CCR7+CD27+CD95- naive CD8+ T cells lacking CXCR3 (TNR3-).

The CDR3 sequence: CASSDSGTDTQYF. This chain connects TRBV2 to TRBJ2-3. Germline V gene sequence: CDR1 SNHLY, CDR2 FYNNEI. The CDR3 runs to 13 residues.